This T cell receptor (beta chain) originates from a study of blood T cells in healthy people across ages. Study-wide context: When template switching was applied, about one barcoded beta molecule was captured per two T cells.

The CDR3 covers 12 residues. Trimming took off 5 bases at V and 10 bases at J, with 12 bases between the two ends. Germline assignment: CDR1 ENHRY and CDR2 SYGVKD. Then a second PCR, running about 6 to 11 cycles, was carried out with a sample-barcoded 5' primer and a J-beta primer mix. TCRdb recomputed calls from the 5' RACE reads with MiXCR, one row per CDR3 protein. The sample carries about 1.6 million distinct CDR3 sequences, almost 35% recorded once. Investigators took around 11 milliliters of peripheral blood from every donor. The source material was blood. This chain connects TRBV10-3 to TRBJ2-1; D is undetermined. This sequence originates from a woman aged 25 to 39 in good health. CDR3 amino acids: CAISPGRAEQFF. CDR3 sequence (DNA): TGTGCCATCAGTCCTGGACGAGCGGAGCAGTTCTTC.